The 25 T cell receptor beta chains presented below share a single source sample, sequenced in a study of lymphopenia after photon versus proton radiotherapy. TCRdb keeps only in-frame clones here, not all; method: immunoSEQ multiplex PCR. The repertoire holds approximately 35,000 clones, roughly 90% seen once, with roughly 6.2% in the top ten. Material: peripheral blood, obtained from a patient treated with photon-based radiotherapy. Receptors were obtained from a woman in her 50s with pancreatic cancer.

The gene calls are TRBV6-1 and TRBJ2-1; D remains ambiguous. The CDR3 sequence is 12 residues long. Trimming cost V 4 bases and J 9 bases, with 10 bases left between them. The germline V gene encodes CDR1 MNHNS and CDR2 SASEGT. CDR3 sequence reads: CASSVSWGEQFF. Here the CDR3 DNA reads TGTGCCAGCAGTGTTAGCTGGGGTGAGCAGTTCTTC.

This sequence joins TRBV6-1 and TRBJ2-7; D is undetermined. CDR3 length: 13 amino acids. Per the germline V gene, CDR1 is MNHNS and CDR2 is SASEGT. Trimming took off 7 bases at V and 0 bases at J, with 10 bases between the two ends. CDR3 coding DNA: TGTGCCAGCACGGCGGTGAGCTCCTACGAGCAGTACTTC. Its translation is CASTAVSSYEQYF.

This rearrangement joins TRBV5-1 to TRBJ2-7; 7 nucleotides match TRBD1. Germline CDR1 is SGHRS and CDR2 is YFSETQ. This CDR3 contains 15 residues. The V and J ends lost 2 bases and 4 bases, in that order; junction bases with no gene match: 9. The CDR3 DNA reads TGCGCCAGCAGCTTATCACAGGGGATACTATACGAGCAGTACTTC. Protein product: CASSLSQGILYEQYF.

This chain links TRBV27 with TRBJ2-7, with a weak D call TRBD1 (5 bases). The CDR3 loop spans 12 amino acids. The germline V gene encodes CDR1 MNHEY and CDR2 SMNVEV (reference sequence). V was clipped by 8 bases and J by 4 bases, with 12 bases between them. In DNA, the CDR3 is TGTGCCAGCGGTGGGGCGGCTTACGAGCAGTACTTC. It specifies CASGGAAYEQYF.

This chain uses TRBV28 with TRBJ2-1; TRBD2 aligns across 10 bases. The V segment lost 6 bases and the J segment 8 bases; nucleotides outside the gene matches: 7. Germline V gene data show CDR1 as MDHEN and CDR2 as SYDVKM. The length of the CDR3 is 14 residues. The CDR3 bases are TGTGCCAGCAGGGGGAGCGGGAGGGCCTATGAGCAGTTCTTC. It codes for CASRGSGRAYEQFF.

This chain connects TRBV13 to TRBJ2-7; 7 nucleotides align to TRBD2. V dropped 8 bases and J dropped 4; count of bases not matched to a gene: 8. Germline loops: CDR1 PRHDT, CDR2 FYEKMQ (reference sequence). CDR3 length: 13 amino acids. The CDR3 spells CASRLGGRYEQYF. DNA for the CDR3: TGTGCCAGCCGCCTGGGGGGGAGGTACGAGCAGTACTTC.

The rearrangement links TRBV4-1 to TRBJ1-1; no reliable D call. The CDR3 loop spans 14 amino acids. Germline V lookup: CDR1 MGHRA, CDR2 YSYEKL. V was trimmed by 3 bases and J by 0 bases, leaving 8 bases between them. CDR3 residues: CASSQDALNTEAFF. The CDR3 DNA sequence: TGCGCCAGCAGCCAGGACGCCCTGAACACTGAAGCTTTCTTT.

The gene calls are TRBV9 and TRBJ2-5; 8 positions match TRBD1. Per the germline V gene, CDR1 is SGDLS and CDR2 is YYNGEE. There are 16 residues in the CDR3. Germline trimming cut 3 bases from V and 3 bases from J; bases unmatched to any gene: 10. CDR3 sequence reads: CASSAVGQGMEETQYF. The DNA of the CDR3 is TGTGCCAGCAGCGCGGTCGGACAGGGAATGGAAGAGACCCAGTACTTC.

The CDR3 sequence is CASSSGGSSYNEQFF. Written as DNA, the CDR3 is TGTGCCAGCAGTTCTGGTGGGAGCTCCTACAATGAGCAGTTCTTC. The V gene is TRBV7-2, the J gene TRBJ2-1; TRBD2 is a possible D gene (5 bases). This CDR3 region has 15 residues. CDR1 is SGHTA, CDR2 FQGNSA, per germline. The V end lost 6 bases, the J end lost 0 bases, and 12 bases lay between the germline ends.

This CDR3 is CASSLEQYGYTF. Here the CDR3 DNA reads TGTGCCAGCAGCTTAGAACAGTATGGCTACACCTTC. The J gene is TRBJ1-2, the V gene TRBV7-2, with unresolved D. Trimming pared 1 base from V and 5 bases from J, leaving 5 bases between. Germline V gene sequence: CDR1 SGHTA, CDR2 FQGNSA. The CDR3 sequence is 12 residues long.

This clone has only one observation. The chain is built from TRBV7-9 and TRBJ2-5; 11 bases fit TRBD1. CDR3 size: 15 residues. CDR1 and CDR2 from the germline V gene are SEHNR and FQNEAQ (reference sequence). V was pared by 4 bases and J by 5 bases, with 6 bases of the junction left unmatched. Here the CDR3 reads CASSYGQGAAETQYF. The CDR3 DNA follows: TGTGCCAGCAGCTATGGACAGGGGGCGGCGGAGACCCAGTACTTC.

DNA of the CDR3: TGTGCCTGGAGTGTATTGCCTAGCGGGATACAGGGCTACGAGCAGTACTTC. It translates to CAWSVLPSGIQGYEQYF. The genes are TRBV30 and TRBJ2-7; 9 bases align to TRBD2. CDR1 is GTSNPN and CDR2 is SVGIG in the germline V gene (reference sequence). Unmatched junction bases numbered 12, after V lost 0 bases and J lost 3 bases. This CDR3 has 17 residues.

The genes are TRBV28 and TRBJ2-1, with 7 bases matching TRBD2. V gave up 4 bases and J gave up 6 bases; unmatched junction bases: 12. This CDR3 comprises 16 residues. Germline CDR1 reads MDHEN; CDR2 reads SYDVKM. DNA for the CDR3: TGTGCCAGCAGTTCCGGGGGGAGGTCCGGAATCAATGAGCAGTTCTTC. Amino acids: CASSSGGRSGINEQFF.

The CDR3 reads CAWSVMGLVVNEQFF. The CDR3 DNA follows: TGTGCCTGGAGTGTAATGGGGCTAGTTGTCAATGAGCAGTTCTTC. The rearrangement joins TRBV30 to TRBJ2-1; D perhaps matches TRBD1 (5 bases). Germline V CDR1 and CDR2: GTSNPN, SVGIG (reference sequence). The CDR3 covers 15 residues. V lost 0 bases to trimming and J lost 6 bases, with 15 bases between them.

V usage is TRBV9 and J usage is TRBJ2-2; possible D gene TRBD2, 7 bases. This CDR3 has 15 residues. Trimming stripped 10 bases from V and 7 bases from J, with 23 bases between. Germline V CDR1 and CDR2: SGDLS, YYNGEE. DNA of the CDR3: TGTGCCTCTTCGAAAAGGGGGAGGGAAATCGGGGAGCTGTTTTTT. This gives the protein CASSKRGREIGELFF.

The gene calls are TRBV27 and TRBJ2-1; possible D gene TRBD2, 5 bases. CDR3 length: 15 residues. Trimming pared 5 bases from V and 8 bases from J, leaving 19 bases between. Germline values: CDR1 MNHEY, CDR2 SMNVEV (reference sequence). The CDR3: CASSPDSSPGYEQFF. CDR3 bases: TGTGCCAGCAGTCCAGACTCGAGTCCGGGATATGAGCAGTTCTTC.

This clone was detected only once. The rearrangement joins TRBV27 to TRBJ1-3; 8 nucleotides agree with TRBD1. Unmatched junction bases numbered 7, after V lost 5 bases and J lost 4 bases. The length of the CDR3 is 15 residues. Germline V gives CDR1 MNHEY, CDR2 SMNVEV (reference sequence). The CDR3 DNA sequence: TGTGCCAGCAGTGCCACGGACAGGGCCGGAAACACCATATATTTT. Its translation: CASSATDRAGNTIYF.

The chain combines TRBV28 with TRBJ2-3; 11 bases are shared with TRBD1. Trimming at V came to 8 bases and at J to 1 base, leaving 11 bases not matched to a gene. The CDR3 is 17 residues long. Germline CDR1 reads MDHEN; CDR2 reads SYDVKM. CDR3 residues: CASVDRGRLHGTDTQYF. Written as DNA, the CDR3 is TGTGCCAGCGTGGACAGGGGGCGTCTACACGGCACAGATACGCAGTATTTT.

The V and J genes are TRBV27 and TRBJ1-1, with D maybe TRBD1 (6 bases). Germline V CDR1 and CDR2: MNHEY, SMNVEV (reference sequence). CDR3 length: 17 amino acids. V dropped 1 base and J dropped 0 bases, with 15 bases sitting between them. In nucleotides, the CDR3 is TGTGCCAGCAGTTTATTGGCCACGGGGGCGGTGAACACTGAAGCTTTCTTT. Translated: CASSLLATGAVNTEAFF.

The J gene is TRBJ2-3, the V gene TRBV7-7; D unresolved. Per germline, CDR1 SSHAT and CDR2 FNYEAQ (reference sequence). The CDR3 is 13 amino acids. The ends were cut back, 6 bases at V and 5 bases at J, with 12 bases in the middle. This CDR3 reads CASSPGFRDTQYF. The DNA for the CDR3 is TGTGCCAGCAGTCCTGGGTTTAGAGATACGCAGTATTTT.

V gene TRBV5-6 combines with J gene TRBJ2-7; 7 nucleotides line up with TRBD1. Germline assignment: CDR1 SGHDT and CDR2 YYEEEE. V lost 4 bases, J lost 0 bases, and 4 bases stayed unmatched. The CDR3 length is 14 residues. CDR3 region: CASSMTGRSYEQYF. The DNA of the CDR3 is TGTGCCAGCAGCATGACAGGGCGCTCCTACGAGCAGTACTTC.

This chain connects TRBV11-3 to TRBJ2-5; 9 bases match TRBD1. CDR3 length: 17 amino acids. The V and J ends lost 5 bases and 1 base, in that order; junction bases with no gene match: 11. Germline lookup yields CDR1 SGHNT and CDR2 YENEEA. Written as DNA, the CDR3 is TGTGCCAGCAGCCCGGGACAGGGAATGCTTCCCCAAGAGACCCAGTACTTC. This gives the protein CASSPGQGMLPQETQYF.

The chain recombines TRBV7-2 with TRBJ2-1; 9 bases agree with TRBD2. CDR3 length: 16 residues. Germline-derived CDR1 and CDR2 are SGHTA and FQGNSA. V lost 1 base, J lost 8 bases, and 9 bases stayed unmatched. CDR3 nucleotides: TGTGCCAGCAGCTTAGGGCGTAGCGGGGGACAATATGAGCAGTTCTTC. Translated: CASSLGRSGGQYEQFF.

The V and J genes are TRBV29-1 and TRBJ1-1; 7 positions agree with TRBD1. The CDR3 is made up of 13 amino acids. The junction had 5 bases not matched to a gene; V was cut back by 7 bases and J by 0 bases. CDR1 SQVTM and CDR2 ANQGSEA come from the germline V gene. The DNA for the CDR3 is TGCAGCGCGGGACAGCACCTGAACACTGAAGCTTTCTTT. This gives the protein CSAGQHLNTEAFF.

This clone is termed medium-sized. The CDR3 here is CSATGEGGYTF. CDR3 bases: TGCAGTGCTACAGGGGAGGGTGGCTACACCTTC. This chain uses TRBV20-1 with TRBJ1-2, with D possibly being TRBD1 (6 bases). With 4 bases removed from V and 7 bases from J, the gap between germline ends came to 10 bases. Per germline, CDR1 DFQATT and CDR2 SNEGSKA (reference sequence). CDR3 length: 11 amino acids.